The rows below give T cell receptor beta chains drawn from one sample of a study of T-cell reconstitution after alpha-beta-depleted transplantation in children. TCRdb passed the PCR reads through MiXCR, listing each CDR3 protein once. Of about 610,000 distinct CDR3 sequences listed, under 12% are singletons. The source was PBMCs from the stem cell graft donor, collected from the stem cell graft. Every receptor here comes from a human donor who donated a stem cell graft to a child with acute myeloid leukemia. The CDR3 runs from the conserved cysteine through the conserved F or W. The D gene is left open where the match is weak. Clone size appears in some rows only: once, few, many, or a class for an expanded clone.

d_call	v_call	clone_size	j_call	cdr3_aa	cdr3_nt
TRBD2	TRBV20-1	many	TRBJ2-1	CSARGWEGEQFF	TGCAGTGCTAGAGGGTGGGAGGGTGAGCAGTTCTTC
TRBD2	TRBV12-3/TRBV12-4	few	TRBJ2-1	CASRPGTSGSNEQFF	TGTGCCAGCAGACCTGGGACTAGCGGATCTAATGAGCAGTTCTTC
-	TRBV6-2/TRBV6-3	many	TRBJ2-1	CASSGWLLGANEQFF	TGTGCCAGCAGCGGGTGGCTGTTGGGGGCCAATGAGCAGTTCTTC
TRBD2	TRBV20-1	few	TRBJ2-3	CSAVPGLAADTQYF	TGCAGTGCTGTCCCGGGACTAGCGGCAGATACGCAGTATTTT
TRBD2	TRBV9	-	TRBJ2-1	CASSADQAGVGNNEQFF	TGTGCCAGCAGCGCAGATCAAGCGGGAGTTGGAAACAATGAGCAGTTCTTC
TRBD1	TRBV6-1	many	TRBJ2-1	CASSRDRGAYNEQFF	TGTGCCAGCAGTCGGGACAGGGGAGCCTACAATGAGCAGTTCTTC
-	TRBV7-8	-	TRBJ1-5	CASSPLVQPQHF	TGTGCCAGCAGCCCACTGGTCCAGCCCCAGCATTTT
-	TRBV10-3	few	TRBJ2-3	CAIRDRSPGGTDTQYF	TGTGCCATCAGAGACAGAAGCCCTGGCGGCACAGATACGCAGTATTTT
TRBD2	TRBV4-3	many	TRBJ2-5	CASSQDHPVLAGKETQYF	TGCGCCAGCAGCCAAGATCACCCGGTTCTAGCGGGAAAAGAGACCCAGTACTTC
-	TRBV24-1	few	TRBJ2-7	CATQDGTSEQYF	TGTGCCACCCAGGACGGGACGTCCGAGCAGTACTTC
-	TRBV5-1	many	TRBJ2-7	CASSLQGTHEQYF	TGCGCCAGCAGCTTACAGGGAACCCACGAGCAGTACTTC
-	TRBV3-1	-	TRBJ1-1	CASSQGFGNLNTEAFF	TGTGCCAGCAGCCAAGGGTTTGGTAATTTGAACACTGAAGCTTTCTTT